This T cell receptor (beta chain) was obtained from a study of identical twins. Notes on the study in general: Out-of-frame alpha sequences shared by twins were enriched for low generation probability. The study based its conclusions on cross-sectional statistical analysis and did not follow the same donors. Partly confounded zero-insertion analyses could result from invariant MAIT and iNKT cells.

The germline V gene encodes CDR1 LGHNA and CDR2 YSLEER. V shed 4 bases and J shed 9 bases, with 16 bases lying between them. This CDR3 is 14 amino acids long. This clonotype was picked up a small number of times. Antigen specificity is unknown. One entry per CDR3 protein results from TCRdb running MiXCR on the 5' RACE reads. The sample contains 210,000 or so distinct CDR3 sequences, 7.5% of which appear only once. These data were also filed under a second study, of yellow fever vaccine responses in identical twins.

This TCR was recovered from a woman aged 18-30 years in good health. The chain has TRBV4-3 and TRBJ2-1; D is uncertain. The sample consisted of memory (CD45RO+) T cells sorted from blood. For the CDR3, the DNA is TGCGCCAGCAGCCGTTACAACCGAGAAGGTGAGCAGTTCTTC. It yields the protein CASSRYNREGEQFF.